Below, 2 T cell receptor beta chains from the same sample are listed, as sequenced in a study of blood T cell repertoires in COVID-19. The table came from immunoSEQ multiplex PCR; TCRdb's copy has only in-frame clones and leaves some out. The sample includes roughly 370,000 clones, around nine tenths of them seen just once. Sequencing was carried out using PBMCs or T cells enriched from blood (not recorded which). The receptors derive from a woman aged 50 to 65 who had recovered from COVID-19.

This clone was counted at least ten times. In DNA form, the CDR3 reads TGTGCCAGCAGTTTAGGCGCGGGGGACTACGAGCAGTACTTC. Translation: CASSLGAGDYEQYF. The V and J genes are TRBV27 and TRBJ2-7, with TRBD2 identical over 7 bases. With V trimmed by 2 bases and J by 3 bases, 4 bases remained unmatched. This CDR3 spans 14 amino acids. Germline CDR1 is MNHEY and CDR2 is SMNVEV (reference sequence).

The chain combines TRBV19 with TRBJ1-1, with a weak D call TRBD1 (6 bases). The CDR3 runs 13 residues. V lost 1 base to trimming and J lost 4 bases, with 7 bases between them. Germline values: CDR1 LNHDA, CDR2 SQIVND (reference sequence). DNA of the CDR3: TGTGCCAGTAGTATAGGGACAGCCACTGAAGCTTTCTTT. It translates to CASSIGTATEAFF.